This T cell receptor (beta chain) stems from a study of blood T cell repertoires in COVID-19. The length of the CDR3 is 13 residues. V was trimmed by 5 bases and J by 6 bases, leaving 14 bases between them. Per the germline V gene, CDR1 is MNHEY and CDR2 is SVGEGT. Clones were sequenced by immunoSEQ multiplex PCR, and TCRdb holds only the in-frame ones, with some missing. The table includes 300,000 to 350,000 clones, approximately 83% detected once. Donors of Cohort 3 who recovered were those that had two negative PCRs, clearance, or symptom resolution. The sequencing sample was made of PBMCs or T cells enriched from blood (not recorded which). V and J are TRBV6-2 or TRBV6-3 and TRBJ2-7; a weak D match, TRBD1 (5 bases). The clonotype originates from a young man who had recovered from COVID-19. The CDR3 sequence is CASSNRILSEQYF. The DNA of the CDR3 is TGTGCCAGCAGTAACAGGATACTCTCCGAGCAGTACTTC.